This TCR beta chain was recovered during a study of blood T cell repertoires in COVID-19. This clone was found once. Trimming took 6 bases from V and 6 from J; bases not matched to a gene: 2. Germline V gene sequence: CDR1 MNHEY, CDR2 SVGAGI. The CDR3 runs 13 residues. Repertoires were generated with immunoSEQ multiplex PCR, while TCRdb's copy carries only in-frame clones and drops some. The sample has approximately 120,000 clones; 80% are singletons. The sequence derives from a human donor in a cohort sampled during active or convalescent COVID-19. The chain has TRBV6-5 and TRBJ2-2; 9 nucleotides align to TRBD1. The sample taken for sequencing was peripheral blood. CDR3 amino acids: CASRGTGPGELFF. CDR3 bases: TGTGCCAGCAGAGGGACAGGGCCCGGGGAGCTGTTTTTT.